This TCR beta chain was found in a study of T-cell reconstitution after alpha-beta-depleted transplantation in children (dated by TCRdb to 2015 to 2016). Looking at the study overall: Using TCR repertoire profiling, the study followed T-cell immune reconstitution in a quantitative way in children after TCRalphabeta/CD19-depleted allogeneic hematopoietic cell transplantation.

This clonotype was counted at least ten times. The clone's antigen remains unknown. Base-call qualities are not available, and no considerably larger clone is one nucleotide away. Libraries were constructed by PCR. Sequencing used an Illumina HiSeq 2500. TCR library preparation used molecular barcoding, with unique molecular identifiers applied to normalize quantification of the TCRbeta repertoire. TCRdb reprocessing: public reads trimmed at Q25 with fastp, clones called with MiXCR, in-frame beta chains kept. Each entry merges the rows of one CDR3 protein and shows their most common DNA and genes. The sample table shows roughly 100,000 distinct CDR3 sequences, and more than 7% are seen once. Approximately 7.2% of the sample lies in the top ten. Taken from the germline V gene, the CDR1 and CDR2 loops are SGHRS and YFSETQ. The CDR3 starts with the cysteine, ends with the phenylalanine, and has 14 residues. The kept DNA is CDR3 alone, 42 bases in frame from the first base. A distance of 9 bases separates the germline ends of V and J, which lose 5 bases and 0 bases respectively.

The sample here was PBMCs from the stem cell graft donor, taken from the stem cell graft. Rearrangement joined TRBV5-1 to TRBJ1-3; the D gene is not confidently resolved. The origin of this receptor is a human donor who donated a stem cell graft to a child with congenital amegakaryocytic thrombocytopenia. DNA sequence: TGCGCCAGCAGTACGGGTCCCTCTGGAAACACCATATATTTT. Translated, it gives CASSTGPSGNTIYF.